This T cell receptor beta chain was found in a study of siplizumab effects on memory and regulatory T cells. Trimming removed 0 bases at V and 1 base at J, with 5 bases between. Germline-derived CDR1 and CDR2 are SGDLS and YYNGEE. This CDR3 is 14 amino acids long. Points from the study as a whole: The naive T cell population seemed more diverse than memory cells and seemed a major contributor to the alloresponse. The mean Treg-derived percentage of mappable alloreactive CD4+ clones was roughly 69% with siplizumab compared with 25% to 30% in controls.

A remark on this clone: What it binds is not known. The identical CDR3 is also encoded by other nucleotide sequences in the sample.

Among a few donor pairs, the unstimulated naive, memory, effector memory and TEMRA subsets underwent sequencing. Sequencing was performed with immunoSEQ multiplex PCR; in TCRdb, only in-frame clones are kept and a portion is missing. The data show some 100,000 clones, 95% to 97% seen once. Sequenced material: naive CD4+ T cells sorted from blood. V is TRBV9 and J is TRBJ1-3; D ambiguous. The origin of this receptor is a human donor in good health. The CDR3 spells CASSVVGSGNTIYF. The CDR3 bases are TGTGCCAGCAGCGTAGTGGGGTCTGGAAACACCATATATTTT.